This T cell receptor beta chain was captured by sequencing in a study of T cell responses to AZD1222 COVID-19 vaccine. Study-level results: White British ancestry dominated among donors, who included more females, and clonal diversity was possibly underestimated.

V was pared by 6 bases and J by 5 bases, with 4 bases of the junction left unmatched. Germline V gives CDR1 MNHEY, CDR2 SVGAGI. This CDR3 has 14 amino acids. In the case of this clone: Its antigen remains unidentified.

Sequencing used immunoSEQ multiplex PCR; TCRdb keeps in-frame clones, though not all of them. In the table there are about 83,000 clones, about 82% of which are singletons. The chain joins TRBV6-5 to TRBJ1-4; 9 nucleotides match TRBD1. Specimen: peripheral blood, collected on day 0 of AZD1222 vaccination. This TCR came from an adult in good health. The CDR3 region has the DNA TGTGCCAGCAGGCCGGACAGGGGAAATGAAAAACTGTTTTTT. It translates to CASRPDRGNEKLFF.